Below, one TCR beta chain is given with its context. The source of the sample is a study of T cell changes during pregnancy in multiple sclerosis. Repertoires were generated with immunoSEQ multiplex PCR, while TCRdb's copy carries only in-frame clones and drops some. The sample lists about 67,000 clones, more than 85% occurring once. The TCR comes from a female donor with multiple sclerosis, enrolled in a pregnancy study. This specimen was peripheral blood, taken in the first trimester of pregnancy.

The CDR3 protein is CASRRTGGTEAFF. The CDR3 nucleotides are TGTGCCAGCAGGCGGACAGGCGGGACTGAAGCTTTCTTT. The rearrangement uses TRBV6-5 and TRBJ1-1, with TRBD1 identical over 7 bases. In germline, CDR1 is MNHEY, CDR2 SVGAGI. This CDR3 has 13 residues. Trimming removed 6 bases from V and 5 bases from J; junction bases left unmatched: 6.